This record covers a single T cell receptor beta chain. Its antigen remains unidentified. The source of the sample is a study of graft-versus-host responses after intestinal transplantation. Across the study: Anti-thymocyte globulin induction was given to all recipients, followed by tacrolimus and steroids for 2 to 3 years.

Study-wide results and limits: GvH clonotypes were identified within recipient marrow, with a subset emerging first in ileum or blood. The presence of high graft-versus-host to host-versus-graft clonal ratios in allografts characterized patients with graft-donor T cell macrochimerism. Early after transplant, HvG declines were associated with peak levels of circulating GvH clones.

TCRdb keeps only in-frame clones here, not all; method: immunoSEQ multiplex PCR. The sample includes 95,000 to 110,000 clones, about 90% of them seen just once. Specimen: unstimulated CD4+ T cells sorted from spleen or lymph node cells, collected before intestinal transplant. The receptor comes from a human donor who received an intestinal transplant.

The CDR3 sequence: CASSLGQGFRSNQPQHF. CDR3 DNA sequence: TGTGCCAGCAGTTTGGGACAGGGATTTCGGAGCAATCAGCCCCAGCATTTT. The rearrangement joins TRBV28 to TRBJ1-5; 9 nucleotides match TRBD1. The CDR3 length is 17 residues. The germline CDR1 and CDR2 sequences are MDHEN and SYDVKM. V shed 3 bases, J shed 1 base, and the junction held 7 bases outside the gene matches.